Below are 5 T cell receptor beta chains sequenced from a single sample in a study of identifying expanded T cells in peripheral blood. Assay: immunoSEQ multiplex PCR; the TCRdb copy retains only in-frame clones and omits some. Here the sample spans 100,000 to 150,000 clones, 75% to 90% being singletons. The specimen was blood. The receptors come from a person aged 18 to 75 in good health.

The chain recombines TRBV2 with TRBJ1-1; tentative D call: TRBD1 (6 bases). CDR1 is SNHLY and CDR2 is FYNNEI in the germline V gene. CDR3 size: 14 residues. Trimming shortened V by 7 bases and J by 1 base, and 13 bases separated the two germline ends. CDR3 in DNA: TGTGCCAGCACCTCGGGACACCGGAACACTGAAGCTTTCTTT. Amino acid sequence: CASTSGHRNTEAFF. Full variable domain (outside the CDR3, taken from reference TRBV2 and TRBJ1-1): EPEVTQTPSHQVTQMGQEVILRCVPISNHLYFYWYRQILGQKVEFLVSFYNNEISEKSEIFDDQFSVERPDGSNFTLKIRSTKLEDSAMYFCASTSGHRNTEAFFGQGTRLTVV.

The chain carries TRBV9 and TRBJ2-7; no reliable D call. The CDR3 spans 13 residues. Germline V gene data show CDR1 as SGDLS and CDR2 as YYNGEE. Trimming took 2 bases from V and 5 from J, leaving 11 bases between them. CDR3 in DNA: TGTGCCAGCAGCGTTGGCAACGGTGACGAGCAGTACTTC. It codes for CASSVGNGDEQYF.

The CDR3 nucleotides are TGTGCCTGGAGCACAGGGAGTTCGCGTGAGCAGTTCTTC. This sequence encodes CAWSTGSSREQFF. This chain joins TRBV30 and TRBJ2-1; D possibly corresponds to TRBD1 (6 bases). V was pared by 3 bases and J by 9 bases, with 15 bases between. Germline CDR1 reads GTSNPN; CDR2 reads SVGIG (reference sequence). The CDR3 extends over 13 amino acids.

The V call is TRBV7-3, the J call TRBJ2-1; 8 bases agree with TRBD2. This CDR3 spans 15 amino acids. The germline V gene encodes CDR1 SGHTA and CDR2 FQGTGA. J was trimmed by 1 base and V by 2 bases; bases with no gene match: 1. DNA of the CDR3: TGTGCCAGCAGCTTAGGCGGGGGGTCCTACAATGAGCAGTTCTTC. Translated: CASSLGGGSYNEQFF. The full variable domain, completed using reference TRBV7-3 and TRBJ2-1, is GAGVSQTPSNKVTEKGKYVELRCDPISGHTALYWYRQSLGQGPEFLIYFQGTGAADDSGLPNDRFFAVRPEGSVSTLKIQRTERGDSAVYLCASSLGGGSYNEQFFGPGTRLTVL.

V and J are TRBV9 and TRBJ1-6; no definite D call. The CDR3 is made up of 15 amino acids. The germline V gene has CDR1 SGDLS and CDR2 YYNGEE. Trimming took 6 bases from V and 3 from J, leaving 13 bases between them. The DNA for the CDR3 is TGTGCCAGCACGGACCAACCGGACTATAATTCACCCCTCCACTTT. Translation: CASTDQPDYNSPLHF.